One TCR beta chain is described in this entry. The antigen is not known. TCRdb independently ran MiXCR on the PCR reads; one entry per CDR3 protein. This sample yields about 19,000 distinct CDR3 sequences, of which approximately 65% are seen a single time; approximately 1% belongs to the top ten. This entry is derived from a study of vaccination and CD4 T cells after COVID-19. Across the study: Investigators took post-vaccine samples a median approximately 73 days after dose two, within a range of 14 to 241. Findings and limits, study-wide: Spike mono-reactivity held for 304 of 307 vaccine-specific clones in convalescent patients. The median proportion of reactive clones detected only post-vaccination in convalescent patients was 86.3%.

The CDR3 sequence is 16 residues long. Germline V gene lookup returns CDR1 MDHEN and CDR2 SYDVKM. V was pared by 2 bases and J by 1 base, with 12 bases between. The chain employs TRBV28 and TRBJ1-5; the D gene is possibly TRBD1 (6 bases). This material consisted of CD4+ T cells from blood, taken before SARS-CoV-2 vaccination. This receptor was taken from a human donor who had recovered from COVID-19. The CDR3 coding sequence is TGTGCCAGCAGTTTAAGGGGGGGTGCGAGCAATCAGCCCCAGCATTTT. Protein sequence: CASSLRGGASNQPQHF.